This TCR beta chain was recovered during a study of OX40 agonist ivuxolimab in advanced cancers. Germline CDR1 is SGDLS and CDR2 is YYNGEE. This CDR3 region has 13 residues. Unmatched junction bases numbered 4, after V lost 8 bases and J lost 0 bases. Repertoires were generated with immunoSEQ multiplex PCR, while TCRdb's copy carries only in-frame clones and drops some. The sample yields about 28,000 clones, 85% to 95% seen once. Sequencing used CD4+ or CD8+ T cells sorted from blood, obtained in a trial of the OX40 agonist ivuxolimab. The chain has TRBV9 and TRBJ1-1; 7 bases fit TRBD1. This clonotype was sampled from an adult with an advanced solid tumor such as melanoma, head and neck, liver or kidney cancer. CDR3 region: CASTRGVNTEAFF. In nucleotides, the CDR3 is TGTGCCAGTACCAGGGGGGTGAACACTGAAGCTTTCTTT.